This entry features one T cell receptor (beta chain) sequence. This specimen includes other DNA sequences encoding the same CDR3. This entry is derived from a study of blood T cell repertoires in COVID-19. Losses at the gene ends were 1 base for V and 4 bases for J; bases not matched to a gene: 0. The CDR3 is made up of 15 amino acids. Germline CDR1 SGHKS, CDR2 YYEKEE (reference sequence). Here immunoSEQ multiplex PCR was the method, and the copy in TCRdb shows in-frame clones only, minus some. The data show 200,000 to 300,000 clones, around 83% seen once. The specimen was peripheral blood. This chain joins TRBV5-5 and TRBJ2-1; 12 positions match TRBD2. The source is a woman aged 55-70 years with active or convalescent COVID-19. DNA for the CDR3: TGTGCCAGCAGCTTGCTAGCGGGGGGGTACAATGAGCAGTTCTTC. Translating gives CASSLLAGGYNEQFF. The full variable domain, its missing parts supplied by reference TRBV5-5 and TRBJ2-1, is DAGVTQSPTHLIKTRGQQVTLRCSPISGHKSVSWYQQVLGQGPQFIFQYYEKEERGRGNFPDRFSARQFPNYSSELNVNALLLGDSALYLCASSLLAGGYNEQFFGPGTRLTVL.